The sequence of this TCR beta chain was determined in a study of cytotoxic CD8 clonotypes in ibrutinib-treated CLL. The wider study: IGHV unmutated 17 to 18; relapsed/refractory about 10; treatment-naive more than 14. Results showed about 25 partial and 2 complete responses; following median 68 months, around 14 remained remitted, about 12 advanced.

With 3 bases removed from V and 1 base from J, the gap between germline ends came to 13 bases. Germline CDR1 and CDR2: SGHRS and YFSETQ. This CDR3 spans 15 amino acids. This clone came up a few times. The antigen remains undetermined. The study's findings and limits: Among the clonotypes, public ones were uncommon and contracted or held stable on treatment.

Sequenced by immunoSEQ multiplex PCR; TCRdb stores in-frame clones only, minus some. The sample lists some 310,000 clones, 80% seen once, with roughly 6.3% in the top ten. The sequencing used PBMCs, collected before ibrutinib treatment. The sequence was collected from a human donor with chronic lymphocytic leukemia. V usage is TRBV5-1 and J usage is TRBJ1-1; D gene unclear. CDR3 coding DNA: TGCGCCAGCAGCTCCTTGGGTGGGTCGAACACTGAAGCTTTCTTT. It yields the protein CASSSLGGSNTEAFF.